This is a list of T cell receptor beta chains from one sample in a study of T cells after yellow fever vaccination. Each CDR3 protein is one row after TCRdb ran MiXCR on the 5' RACE reads. The sample has 500,000 to 650,000 distinct CDR3 sequences, around an eighth seen once. The sample here was PBMCs, taken on the day of the yellow fever booster vaccination. These receptors came from a young man who received the YFV17D yellow fever vaccine. Both conserved end residues are part of each CDR3. The D gene is left open where the match is weak. Clone sizes are given selectively: once, few, many, or a class where the clone is expanded.

NA | TRBJ2-7 | NA | TRBV12-3/TRBV12-4 | CASSLSSFNEQYF | TGTGCCAGCAGTTTGTCTAGCTTCAACGAGCAGTACTTC
many | TRBJ2-3 | TRBD2 | TRBV5-1 | CASSGGGTDTQYF | TGTGCCAGTAGTGGGGGGGGCACAGATACGCAGTATTTT
NA | TRBJ2-1 | TRBD2 | TRBV5-1 | CATKLADGHNEQFF | TGCGCCACTAAACTAGCGGATGGACACAATGAGCAGTTCTTC
NA | TRBJ2-7 | TRBD1 | TRBV24-1 | CATSESDRGRDEQYF | TGTGCCACCAGTGAATCGGACAGGGGGCGAGACGAGCAGTACTTC
NA | TRBJ2-5 | NA | TRBV12-3/TRBV12-4 | CASSGQLGETQYF | TGTGCCAGCAGTGGACAGTTGGGAGAGACCCAGTACTTC
NA | TRBJ2-5 | TRBD2 | TRBV20-1 | CSASPGASGQETQYF | TGCAGTGCTAGCCCCGGGGCTAGCGGCCAAGAGACCCAGTACTTC
NA | TRBJ2-5 | NA | TRBV5-8 | CASSLALGGQYQETQYF | TGTGCCAGCAGCTTGGCCCTCGGCGGACAGTACCAAGAGACCCAGTACTTC
few | TRBJ2-5 | TRBD1 | TRBV18 | CASSLRGQPETQYF | TGTGCCAGCTCACTACGGGGACAGCCAGAGACCCAGTACTTC
once | TRBJ2-3 | NA | TRBV20-1 | CSARLNTGGTDTQYF | TGCAGTGCTAGGCTAAATACGGGAGGCACAGATACGCAGTATTTT
NA | TRBJ2-1 | TRBD1 | TRBV5-1 | CASSQTDRASSEQFF | TGCGCCAGCAGCCAGACGGACAGGGCCAGTAGTGAGCAGTTCTTC
few | TRBJ2-1 | TRBD2 | TRBV6-8 | CASSYLTSGNYNEQFF | TGTGCCAGCAGTTACCTGACTAGCGGAAACTACAATGAGCAGTTCTTC
few | TRBJ1-2 | NA | TRBV4-3 | CASSQEVGGGIYGYTF | TGCGCCAGCAGCCAAGAAGTGGGGGGAGGGATTTATGGCTACACCTTC
many | TRBJ2-2 | NA | TRBV5-5 | CASSLAWVANTGELFF | TGTGCCAGCAGCTTGGCCTGGGTAGCGAACACCGGGGAGCTGTTTTTT
NA | TRBJ1-5 | TRBD1 | TRBV12-3/TRBV12-4 | CASRFTGGGNQPQHF | TGTGCCAGCAGGTTTACAGGGGGCGGGAATCAGCCCCAGCATTTT
few | TRBJ1-2 | NA | TRBV20-1 | CSARGDSDYGYTF | TGCAGTGCTAGGGGGGACTCCGACTATGGCTACACCTTC
few | TRBJ1-4 | NA | TRBV12-3/TRBV12-4 | CASSFTSGNEKLFF | TGTGCCAGCAGCTTTACATCGGGGAATGAAAAACTGTTTTTT
NA | TRBJ1-5 | TRBD1 | TRBV5-5 | CASSTTGTGNQPQHF | TGTGCCAGCAGCACAACCGGGACAGGGAATCAGCCCCAGCATTTT
NA | TRBJ1-2 | NA | TRBV9 | CASSEEDSLSGYTF | TGTGCCAGCAGCGAAGAGGACAGTTTGTCTGGCTACACCTTC
NA | TRBJ2-3 | NA | TRBV5-1 | CASSFGSRRGDTQYF | TGCGCCAGCAGCTTCGGCAGCAGGAGGGGTGATACGCAGTATTTT
few | TRBJ2-1 | TRBD2 | TRBV3-1 | CASSQTGTSGPSSYNEQFF | TGTGCCAGCAGCCAGACCGGGACTAGCGGGCCTAGCTCCTACAATGAGCAGTTCTTC
NA | TRBJ2-2 | TRBD1 | TRBV4-3 | CASSRQPGQANTGELFF | TGCGCCAGCAGCCGGCAACCGGGACAGGCGAACACCGGGGAGCTGTTTTTT
few | TRBJ2-3 | NA | TRBV20-1 | CSAPAGLPDTQYF | TGCAGTGCCCCCGCAGGCCTCCCAGATACGCAGTATTTT
many | TRBJ1-6 | TRBD1 | TRBV5-8 | CASSLRDRTSGALHF | TGTGCCAGCAGCTTGCGGGACAGGACGTCGGGGGCCCTCCACTTT
few | TRBJ2-7 | NA | TRBV2 | CASSEAHKVFNEQYF | TGTGCCAGCAGTGAAGCACACAAGGTCTTTAACGAGCAGTACTTC
few | TRBJ1-4 | NA | TRBV3-1 | CASSPGPSGLFF | TGTGCCAGCAGCCCGGGCCCTTCGGGACTGTTTTTT
NA | TRBJ2-5 | TRBD1 | TRBV18 | CASSPRQGWETQYF | TGTGCCAGCTCACCTCGACAGGGCTGGGAGACCCAGTACTTC
NA | TRBJ2-2 | TRBD2 | TRBV12-3/TRBV12-4 | CASSQTSGRAAGELFF | TGTGCCAGCAGCCAGACTAGCGGGAGAGCGGCCGGGGAGCTGTTTTTT
few | TRBJ2-5 | NA | TRBV3-1 | CASSQWEPQETQYF | TGTGCCAGCAGCCAGTGGGAACCACAAGAGACCCAGTACTTC
NA | TRBJ1-6 | TRBD1 | TRBV7-6 | CASSFRTGANSPLHF | TGTGCCAGCAGCTTTCGGACAGGGGCCAACTCACCCCTCCACTTT
NA | TRBJ2-5 | NA | TRBV12-3/TRBV12-4 | CASSLGGGVQETQYF | TGTGCCAGCAGTTTGGGCGGAGGGGTACAAGAGACCCAGTACTTC
many | TRBJ1-4 | TRBD1 | TRBV12-3/TRBV12-4 | CASSLRGGEKLFF | TGTGCCAGCAGTCTCAGGGGGGGTGAAAAACTGTTTTTT
NA | TRBJ1-2 | NA | TRBV12-3/TRBV12-4 | CASSPRPGANYGYTF | TGTGCCAGCAGTCCCCGCCCAGGGGCTAACTATGGCTACACCTTC
NA | TRBJ2-7 | NA | TRBV6-5 | CASTSPGDDYEQYF | TGTGCCAGCACTTCCCCCGGGGATGACTACGAGCAGTACTTC
many | TRBJ2-2 | NA | TRBV3-1 | CASSQDGVGVPTGELFF | TGTGCCAGCAGCCAAGACGGTGTAGGGGTTCCCACCGGGGAGCTGTTTTTT
NA | TRBJ2-2 | NA | TRBV29-1 | CSAPGHRETGELFF | TGCAGCGCCCCAGGCCACAGGGAGACCGGGGAGCTGTTTTTT
NA | TRBJ2-7 | TRBD2 | TRBV11-1 | CASSLAIGLAGGVSSYKQYF | TGTGCCAGCAGCTTAGCCATTGGACTAGCGGGAGGGGTCTCCTCCTACAAGCAGTACTTC
few | TRBJ1-3 | TRBD1 | TRBV7-9 | CASSFRTGAGRGNTIYF | TGTGCCAGCAGCTTCAGAACAGGGGCCGGCAGGGGAAACACCATATATTTT
few | TRBJ2-7 | NA | TRBV29-1 | CSVPLPGSYEQYF | TGCAGCGTTCCCCTACCGGGCTCCTACGAGCAGTACTTC
NA | TRBJ2-3 | NA | TRBV6-2/TRBV6-3 | CASTNGVTQYF | TGTGCCAGCACCAATGGGGTTACGCAGTATTTT
NA | TRBJ2-5 | NA | TRBV20-1 | CSARWGESETQYF | TGCAGTGCTAGATGGGGGGAGTCCGAGACCCAGTACTTC
NA | TRBJ2-7 | NA | TRBV18 | CASSNSGSYEQYF | TGTGCCAGCTCTAATAGTGGATCCTACGAGCAGTACTTC
NA | TRBJ1-2 | NA | TRBV6-1 | CASSPLGPGMSGYTF | TGTGCCAGCAGTCCCCTGGGTCCGGGGATGAGCGGCTACACCTTC
NA | TRBJ2-1 | NA | TRBV7-2 | CASSFSRRGYNEQFF | TGTGCCAGCAGCTTCAGCAGGAGGGGTTACAATGAGCAGTTCTTC
few | TRBJ2-7 | NA | TRBV4-3 | CASSQGLLDNYEQYF | TGCGCCAGCAGCCAAGGCCTACTAGATAACTACGAGCAGTACTTC
NA | TRBJ2-2 | NA | TRBV29-1 | CSVTRFRNTGELFF | TGCAGCGTTACCCGTTTCCGTAACACCGGGGAGCTGTTTTTT
few | TRBJ2-7 | NA | TRBV20-1 | CSARDTRAGEQYF | TGCAGTGCTAGAGATACGAGGGCAGGAGAGCAGTACTTC
NA | TRBJ2-7 | NA | TRBV7-6 | CASSLSEASYEQYF | TGTGCCAGCAGCTTATCGGAAGCTAGTTACGAGCAGTACTTC
few | TRBJ2-1 | TRBD1 | TRBV9 | CASSVAPGLDRGGNEQFF | TGTGCCAGCAGCGTAGCCCCGGGGCTTGACAGGGGGGGTAATGAGCAGTTCTTC
NA | TRBJ2-5 | NA | TRBV18 | CASSPTSTGETQYF | TGTGCCAGCTCACCCACATCAACAGGGGAGACCCAGTACTTC